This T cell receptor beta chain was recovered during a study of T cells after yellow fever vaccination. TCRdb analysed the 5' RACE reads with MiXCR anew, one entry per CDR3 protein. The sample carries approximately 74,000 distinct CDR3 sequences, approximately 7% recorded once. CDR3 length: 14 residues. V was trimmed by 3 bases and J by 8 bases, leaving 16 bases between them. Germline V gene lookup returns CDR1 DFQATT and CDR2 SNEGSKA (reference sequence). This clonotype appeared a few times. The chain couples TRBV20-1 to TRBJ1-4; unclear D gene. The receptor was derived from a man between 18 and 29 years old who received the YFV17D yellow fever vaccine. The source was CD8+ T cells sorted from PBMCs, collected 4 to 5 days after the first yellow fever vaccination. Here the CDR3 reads CSARPGPPGEKLFF. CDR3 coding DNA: TGCAGTGCTAGGCCGGGTCCTCCGGGGGAAAAACTGTTTTTT.